The 21 T cell receptor beta chains below come from one sample, sequenced in a study of OX40 agonist ivuxolimab in advanced cancers. TCRdb's copy holds only in-frame clones and misses some; the assay was immunoSEQ multiplex PCR. The sample records 20,000 to 25,000 clones, roughly three quarters being singletons. Material: CD4+ or CD8+ T cells sorted from blood, obtained in a trial of the OX40 agonist ivuxolimab. The receptors come from an adult with an advanced solid tumor such as melanoma, head and neck, liver or kidney cancer.

The rearrangement uses TRBV27 and TRBJ1-5, with D perhaps matching TRBD1 (5 bases). In germline, CDR1 is MNHEY, CDR2 SMNVEV (reference sequence). The CDR3 is 8 amino acids. CDR3 amino acids: CWDQPQHF. In DNA form, the CDR3 reads TGTTGGGACCAGCCCCAGCATTTT.

With respect to this clone: One junction end disagrees with the germline gene, perhaps due to a read error. This sequence joins TRBV19 and TRBJ2-3; D might be TRBD2 (6 bases). The CDR3 totals 15 residues. Germline values: CDR1 LNHDA, CDR2 SQIVND (reference sequence). This chain's CDR3 is CAGSKVIRDSDTQYF. The CDR3 DNA is TGTGCCGGTAGTAAAGTTATACGGGACTCAGATACGCAGTATTTT.

The chain links TRBV27 to TRBJ2-1; D ambiguous. V dropped 5 bases and J dropped 1 base, with 6 bases sitting between them. Germline values: CDR1 MNHEY, CDR2 SMNVEV (reference sequence). This CDR3 is 13 amino acids long. The CDR3 loop is CASSEESYNEQFF. CDR3 in DNA: TGTGCCAGCAGTGAAGAGTCCTACAATGAGCAGTTCTTC.

V and J are TRBV7-2 and TRBJ2-1, with a possible D match to TRBD2 (5 bases). Germline values: CDR1 SGHTA, CDR2 FQGNSA. V was trimmed by 5 bases and J by 10 bases, leaving 18 bases between them. The CDR3 is made up of 14 amino acids. CDR3 nucleotides: TGTGCCAGCAGCAGATGGAGCGGTACGTCCGAGCAGTTCTTC. Protein sequence: CASSRWSGTSEQFF.

The V and J genes are TRBV7-9 and TRBJ1-1; D is ambiguous. The CDR3 consists of 13 residues. V was shortened by 3 bases and J by 0 bases, with 5 bases between the two germline ends. CDR1 and CDR2 from the germline V gene are SEHNR and FQNEAQ (reference sequence). CDR3 amino acids: CASSFDMNTEAFF. CDR3 bases: TGTGCCAGCAGCTTCGACATGAACACTGAAGCTTTCTTT.

The rearrangement joins TRBV6-6 to TRBJ2-5, with TRBD2 matching over 8 bases. Unmatched junction bases numbered 16, after V lost 10 bases and J lost 6 bases. The CDR3 consists of 15 residues. Germline V lookup: CDR1 MNHNY, CDR2 SVGAGI (reference sequence). The CDR3 protein is CATHAGGGGTKTQYF. In DNA, the CDR3 is TGTGCCACTCACGCGGGAGGCGGGGGTACAAAGACCCAGTACTTC.

The J gene is TRBJ2-2, the V gene TRBV5-6; 9 bases agree with TRBD2. With 0 bases clipped from V and 1 base from J, the junction kept 4 bases outside the gene matches. This CDR3 region has 17 residues. Per germline, CDR1 SGHDT and CDR2 YYEEEE. The chain's CDR3 is CASSLVLAGRNTGELFF. DNA for the CDR3: TGTGCCAGCAGCTTGGTACTAGCGGGCCGGAACACCGGGGAGCTGTTTTTT.

The V gene is TRBV19, the J gene TRBJ1-2; no reliable D call. The CDR3 runs to 15 residues. Germline values: CDR1 LNHDA, CDR2 SQIVND (reference sequence). Trimming shortened V by 5 bases and J by 4 bases, and 17 bases separated the two germline ends. In DNA form, the CDR3 reads TGTGCCAGTAGTTCCTTGGACCAGAAGCTCTATGGCTACACCTTC. Protein sequence: CASSSLDQKLYGYTF.

Only one count was recorded for this clone. The chain joins TRBV7-9 to TRBJ2-5; 11 bases are a match to TRBD1. The length of the CDR3 is 15 residues. J lost 5 bases, V lost 4 bases, and 6 bases had no gene match. Germline V lookup: CDR1 SEHNR, CDR2 FQNEAQ (reference sequence). CDR3 nucleotides: TGTGCCAGCAGCTCGGGACAGGGGGGAACGGAGACCCAGTACTTC. It codes for CASSSGQGGTETQYF. Variable domain in full (rest from reference TRBV7-9 and TRBJ2-5): DTGVSQNPRHKITKRGQNVTFRCDPISEHNRLYWYRQTLGQGPEFLTYFQNEAQLEKSRLLSDRFSAERPKGSFSTLEIQRTEQGDSAMYLCASSSGQGGTETQYFGPGTRLLVL.

This chain joins TRBV5-1 and TRBJ2-3, with D possibly matching TRBD1 (6 bases). This CDR3 comprises 16 residues. The germline V gene has CDR1 SGHRS and CDR2 YFSETQ. Trimming took 0 bases from V and 0 from J, leaving 11 bases between them. CDR3 region: CASSLGTALSTDTQYF. CDR3 in DNA: TGCGCCAGCAGCTTGGGGACAGCTCTTAGCACAGATACGCAGTATTTT. The full variable domain, its missing parts supplied by reference TRBV5-1 and TRBJ2-3, is KAGVTQTPRYLIKTRGQQVTLSCSPISGHRSVSWYQQTPGQGLQFLFEYFSETQRNKGNFPGRFSGRQFSNSRSEMNVSTLELGDSALYLCASSLGTALSTDTQYFGPGTRLTVL.

The chain uses TRBV11-3 and TRBJ2-2, with D possibly being TRBD1 (6 bases). The CDR3 contains 15 residues. The germline V gene encodes CDR1 SGHNT and CDR2 YENEEA. The V end was cut by 4 bases, the J end by 3 bases, with 12 bases between. In DNA form, the CDR3 reads TGTGCCAGCAGCTCCCGAGACAGGCACACCGGGGAGCTGTTTTTT. Translation: CASSSRDRHTGELFF.

V gene TRBV11-2 combines with J gene TRBJ2-7, with D possibly TRBD2 on 5 matching bases. Trimming shortened V by 3 bases and J by 3 bases, and 9 bases separated the two germline ends. This CDR3 spans 13 amino acids. CDR1 and CDR2 (germline): SGHAT, FQNNGV. The CDR3 coding sequence is TGTGCCAGCAGCTTTGAGGGCGGCTACGAGCAGTACTTC. Translation gives CASSFEGGYEQYF.

This clone came up a few times. The chain links TRBV9 to TRBJ1-5; 9 nucleotides agree with TRBD1. CDR1 is SGDLS and CDR2 is YYNGEE in the germline V gene. The CDR3 has 12 residues. V shed 7 bases and J 4 bases; nucleotides not matched to a gene: 0. The CDR3, as DNA: TGTGCCAGCGGGACAGGGAATCAGCCCCAGCATTTT. This codes for CASGTGNQPQHF. The variable domain in full, with the rest retrieved from reference TRBV9 and TRBJ1-5, is DSGVTQTPKHLITATGQRVTLRCSPRSGDLSVYWYQQSLDQGLQFLIQYYNGEERAKGNILERFSAQQFPDLHSELNLSSLELGDSALYFCASGTGNQPQHFGDGTRLSIL.

This sequence joins TRBV7-6 and TRBJ2-1; D tentatively fits TRBD1 or TRBD2 (6 bases each). This CDR3 is 15 amino acids long. With 7 bases removed from V and 7 bases from J, the gap between germline ends came to 20 bases. Germline assignment: CDR1 SGHVS and CDR2 FNYEAQ. The CDR3 sequence is CASTSGAMEGNEQFF. The CDR3 bases are TGTGCCAGCACCTCGGGGGCCATGGAGGGAAATGAGCAGTTCTTC. Full variable domain (remainder filled in from reference TRBV7-6 and TRBJ2-1): GAGVSQSPRYKVTKRGQDVALRCDPISGHVSLYWYRQALGQGPEFLTYFNYEAQQDKSGLPNDRFSAERPEGSISTLTIQRTEQRDSAMYRCASTSGAMEGNEQFFGPGTRLTVL.

This sequence joins TRBV7-8 and TRBJ2-1; D gene ambiguous. V was clipped by 5 bases and J by 5 bases, with 13 bases between them. Germline CDR1 is SGHVS and CDR2 is FQNEAQ. The length of the CDR3 is 14 residues. CDR3 in amino acids: CASSLPQINNEQFF. In DNA form, the CDR3 reads TGTGCCAGCAGCCTCCCGCAGATTAACAATGAGCAGTTCTTC. Full variable domain (rest looked up from reference TRBV7-8 and TRBJ2-1): GAGVSQSPRYKVAKRGQDVALRCDPISGHVSLFWYQQALGQGPEFLTYFQNEAQLDKSGLPSDRFFAERPEGSVSTLKIQRTQQEDSAVYLCASSLPQINNEQFFGPGTRLTVL.

The V call is TRBV6-1, the J call TRBJ2-7; the D call may be TRBD1 or TRBD2 (5 bases each). CDR3 length: 15 amino acids. Between the trimmed V and J ends, which lost 5 bases and 1 base, there was a span of 15 bases. The germline V gene encodes CDR1 MNHNS and CDR2 SASEGT. This CDR3 reads CASSQVGTWSYEQYF. CDR3 DNA sequence: TGTGCCAGCAGTCAAGTGGGGACGTGGTCCTACGAGCAGTACTTC.

V gene TRBV11-2 combines with J gene TRBJ2-7; no reliable D call. CDR3 size: 10 residues. Deletions cut 4 bases from V and 7 bases from J, with 5 bases between. CDR1 and CDR2 (germline): SGHAT, FQNNGV. Here the CDR3 DNA reads TGTGCCAGCAGCTCCCTGGAGCAGTACTTC. It codes for CASSSLEQYF.

The gene calls are TRBV19 and TRBJ2-3; D possibly corresponds to TRBD1 (5 bases). Germline CDR1 is LNHDA and CDR2 is SQIVND (reference sequence). The CDR3 extends over 13 amino acids. Trimming took 3 bases from V and 2 from J, leaving 6 bases between them. Written as DNA, the CDR3 is TGTGCCAGTAGTATCAGGGTCACAGATACGCAGTATTTT. It yields the protein CASSIRVTDTQYF. Together with reference TRBV19 and TRBJ2-3, the CDR3 gives the full variable domain: DGGITQSPKYLFRKEGQNVTLSCEQNLNHDAMYWYRQDPGQGLRLIYYSQIVNDFQKGDIAEGYSVSREKKESFPLTVTSAQKNPTAFYLCASSIRVTDTQYFGPGTRLTVL.

This clone was counted only a few times. The chain combines TRBV4-3 with TRBJ2-1; 7 bases are shared with TRBD1. The CDR3 is 16 amino acids. The germline V gene encodes CDR1 LGHNA and CDR2 YSLEER. V dropped 3 bases and J dropped 9; count of bases not matched to a gene: 14. CDR3 coding DNA: TGCGCCAGCAGCCAGTCGACAGGGTGGCAAGGTGGTGAGCAGTTCTTC. Translation gives CASSQSTGWQGGEQFF.

The rearrangement links TRBV7-8 to TRBJ2-3; 7 bases fit TRBD2. In germline, CDR1 is SGHVS, CDR2 FQNEAQ. Germline trimming cut 1 base from V and 4 bases from J; bases unmatched to any gene: 2. The CDR3 length is 14 residues. As DNA, the CDR3 is TGTGCCAGCAGCTTAGGGGGGGGGTCAGATACGCAGTATTTT. Translating gives CASSLGGGSDTQYF.

The V call is TRBV9, the J call TRBJ1-3; no clear D. The CDR3 consists of 14 residues. The V and J ends lost 0 bases and 8 bases respectively, with 12 bases between them. Germline V gives CDR1 SGDLS, CDR2 YYNGEE. The chain's CDR3 is CASSVEGGSDTIYF. The CDR3 DNA reads TGTGCCAGCAGCGTAGAGGGAGGGTCGGACACCATATATTTT.